These 23 T cell receptor beta chains came from one sample sequenced in a study of blood T cell repertoires in COVID-19. TCRdb's copy holds only in-frame clones and misses some; the assay was immunoSEQ multiplex PCR. The table shows around 290,000 clones, with approximately 93% occurring only once. Sequencing input: peripheral blood. These receptors originate from a woman between 25 and 40 years old with COVID-19, enrolled during active disease.

This clone has more than one count but fewer than ten. The rearrangement links TRBV6-5 to TRBJ2-3; D call uncertain. Germline CDR1 MNHEY, CDR2 SVGAGI. Trimming took 4 bases from V and 0 from J, leaving 11 bases between them. CDR3 length equals 15 residues. The CDR3 coding sequence is TGTGCCAGCAGTTTTGACAAGTTTAGCACAGATACGCAGTATTTT. The encoded protein is CASSFDKFSTDTQYF.

This clone turned up a few times. The chain recombines TRBV4-1 with TRBJ1-2; no definite D call. Germline V CDR1 and CDR2: MGHRA, YSYEKL. The CDR3 contains 15 residues. The ends were cut back, 0 bases at V and 4 bases at J, with 12 bases in the middle. The chain's CDR3 is CASSQEGRFLYGYTF. In DNA form, the CDR3 reads TGCGCCAGCAGCCAAGAGGGCAGATTTCTCTATGGCTACACCTTC.

The chain has TRBV5-4 and TRBJ2-2; D might be TRBD1 (5 bases). In germline, CDR1 is SGHNT, CDR2 YYREEE (reference sequence). V lost 3 bases and J 3 bases, leaving 12 bases between the germline ends. This CDR3 has 15 amino acids. The CDR3 is CASSSRRGDTGELFF. CDR3 nucleotide sequence: TGTGCCAGCAGCTCGCGAAGGGGTGACACCGGGGAGCTGTTTTTT. Looking up the rest from reference TRBV5-4 and TRBJ2-2 gives the full variable domain: ETGVTQSPTHLIKTRGQQVTLRCSSQSGHNTVSWYQQALGQGPQFIFQYYREEENGRGNFPPRFSGLQFPNYSSELNVNALELDDSALYLCASSSRRGDTGELFFGEGSRLTVL.

The table lists this clone with a count of one. This chain links TRBV15 with TRBJ2-5; unclear D gene. Trimming cost V 0 bases and J 2 bases, with 7 bases left between them. The CDR3 length is 14 residues. The V gene's germline CDR1 is LNHNV and CDR2 YYDKDF (reference sequence). The CDR3 here is CATSRDPQQETQYF. Written as DNA, the CDR3 is TGTGCCACCAGCAGAGATCCTCAGCAAGAGACCCAGTACTTC. Together with reference TRBV15 and TRBJ2-5, the CDR3 gives the full variable domain: DAMVIQNPRYQVTQFGKPVTLSCSQTLNHNVMYWYQQKSSQAPKLLFHYYDKDFNNEADTPDNFQSRRPNTSFCFLDIRSPGLGDTAMYLCATSRDPQQETQYFGPGTRLLVL.

The rearrangement joins TRBV9 to TRBJ1-3; D is ambiguous. CDR1 is SGDLS and CDR2 is YYNGEE in the germline V gene. The CDR3 is 13 amino acids. Between the trimmed V and J ends, which lost 3 bases and 0 bases, there was a span of 4 bases. CDR3 DNA sequence: TGTGCCAGCAGCGAACACTCTGGAAACACCATATATTTT. This translates into CASSEHSGNTIYF. The whole variable domain, remainder taken from reference TRBV9 and TRBJ1-3, is DSGVTQTPKHLITATGQRVTLRCSPRSGDLSVYWYQQSLDQGLQFLIQYYNGEERAKGNILERFSAQQFPDLHSELNLSSLELGDSALYFCASSEHSGNTIYFGEGSWLTVV.

The chain employs TRBV20-1 and TRBJ2-1, with 9 bases aligning to TRBD2. The CDR3 totals 14 residues. The junction had 4 bases not matched to a gene; V was cut back by 3 bases and J by 4 bases. CDR1 and CDR2 from the germline V gene are DFQATT and SNEGSKA (reference sequence). The CDR3: CSASTSGLYNEQFF. CDR3 DNA: TGCAGTGCTAGTACTAGCGGGCTTTACAATGAGCAGTTCTTC.

The chain combines TRBV12-3 or TRBV12-4 with TRBJ2-5; D remains ambiguous. V gave up 2 bases and J gave up 5 bases, with 6 bases separating them. The CDR3 loop spans 12 amino acids. This chain's CDR3 is CASSLLVETQYF. The CDR3 nucleotides read TGTGCCAGCAGTTTACTAGTCGAGACCCAGTACTTC.

V is TRBV7-8 and J is TRBJ1-6, with D uncertain. V was cut by 4 bases and J by 8 bases, with 18 bases left in between. The CDR3 contains 16 residues. Looked up from germline, CDR1 is SGHVS and CDR2 is FQNEAQ. This chain's CDR3 is CASSSRTYWEDSPLHF. The CDR3 coding sequence is TGTGCCAGCAGCTCACGGACTTACTGGGAGGATTCACCCCTCCACTTT.

This chain uses TRBV5-4 with TRBJ2-1; TRBD2 matches 12 bases. Germline loops: CDR1 SGHNT, CDR2 YYREEE (reference sequence). The CDR3 has 16 amino acids. V lost 4 bases and J lost 5; bases outside the gene matches: 7. The CDR3 loop is CASSTQTSGRDNEQFF. The DNA for the CDR3 is TGTGCCAGCAGCACCCAGACTAGCGGGAGAGACAATGAGCAGTTCTTC. The variable domain in full, with the rest retrieved from reference TRBV5-4 and TRBJ2-1, is ETGVTQSPTHLIKTRGQQVTLRCSSQSGHNTVSWYQQALGQGPQFIFQYYREEENGRGNFPPRFSGLQFPNYSSELNVNALELDDSALYLCASSTQTSGRDNEQFFGPGTRLTVL.

For the CDR3, the DNA is TGTGCCAGCAGTAGCGAGTCTGGGGCGGGAGGGTACAATGAGCAGTTCTTC. Its translation: CASSSESGAGGYNEQFF. This rearrangement joins TRBV2 to TRBJ2-1, with 9 nucleotides matching TRBD2. Germline V gives CDR1 SNHLY, CDR2 FYNNEI. Trimming removed 5 bases from V and 4 bases from J; junction bases left unmatched: 12. CDR3 length: 17 amino acids.

The rearrangement links TRBV29-1 to TRBJ2-2; weak D call: TRBD2 (6 bases). V lost 4 bases and J 0 bases, leaving 15 bases between the germline ends. This CDR3 is 16 amino acids long. Germline V gives CDR1 SQVTM, CDR2 ANQGSEA. CDR3 region: CSVGGLLPANTGELFF. The CDR3 nucleotides read TGCAGCGTTGGGGGACTTCTCCCCGCGAACACCGGGGAGCTGTTTTTT.

The gene calls are TRBV29-1 and TRBJ1-2; possibly TRBD1 for D (6 bases). V lost 1 base and J 7 bases, leaving 13 bases between the germline ends. The CDR3 runs 13 residues. Germline V gives CDR1 SQVTM, CDR2 ANQGSEA. The CDR3 spells CSVEAGGQSGYTF. The CDR3, as DNA: TGCAGCGTTGAAGCGGGGGGGCAGAGTGGCTACACCTTC.

The CDR3 sequence: CASSLTEKNIQYF. In nucleotides, the CDR3 is TGTGCCAGCAGTCTTACGGAGAAAAACATTCAGTACTTC. The chain is built from TRBV12-3 or TRBV12-4 and TRBJ2-4, with unresolved D. The CDR3 has 13 amino acids. V lost 5 bases to trimming and J lost 4 bases, with 9 bases between them.

V is TRBV5-1 and J is TRBJ2-2, with D tentatively TRBD2 (5 bases). Trimming took 0 bases from V and 7 from J, leaving 10 bases between them. The CDR3 extends over 14 amino acids. Germline V gives CDR1 SGHRS, CDR2 YFSETQ. The CDR3 is CASSLAGKDGELFF. CDR3 DNA: TGCGCCAGCAGCTTGGCCGGGAAGGACGGGGAGCTGTTTTTT. The whole variable domain, filled in from reference TRBV5-1 and TRBJ2-2, reads KAGVTQTPRYLIKTRGQQVTLSCSPISGHRSVSWYQQTPGQGLQFLFEYFSETQRNKGNFPGRFSGRQFSNSRSEMNVSTLELGDSALYLCASSLAGKDGELFFGEGSRLTVL.

The gene calls are TRBV3-1 (or the pseudogene TRBV3-2) and TRBJ1-1; no clear D. The CDR3 has 12 amino acids. Germline V gene lookup returns CDR1 LGHDT and CDR2 YNNKEL (reference sequence). The V gene lost 4 bases and the J gene lost 7 bases, with 10 bases spanning the gap. The CDR3 region has the DNA TGTGCCAGCAGCCTAGCCCGTGGTGAAGCTTTCTTT. Encoded protein: CASSLARGEAFF.

The genes are TRBV19 and TRBJ1-2; D is unresolved. Trimming left V 6 bases short and J 3 bases short, with 14 bases between. The V gene's germline CDR1 is LNHDA and CDR2 SQIVND (reference sequence). The CDR3 is made up of 14 amino acids. CDR3 residues: CASSVTSRDYGYTF. CDR3 coding DNA: TGTGCCAGTAGCGTTACATCCCGGGACTATGGCTACACCTTC.

The gene calls are TRBV11-2 and TRBJ1-1; 7 nucleotides align to TRBD1. The CDR3 loop spans 15 amino acids. The germline CDR1 and CDR2 sequences are SGHAT and FQNNGV. V trimming: 3 bases; J trimming: 1 base; junction bases outside the gene matches: 5. CDR3 bases: TGTGCCAGCAGCTTCCCCGGGACAGCGAACACTGAAGCTTTCTTT. Its translation: CASSFPGTANTEAFF.

This rearrangement joins TRBV3-1 (or the pseudogene TRBV3-2) to TRBJ2-2, with D perhaps TRBD1 (6 bases). Trimming pared 4 bases from V and 1 base from J, leaving 13 bases between. CDR3 size: 16 residues. CDR1 is LGHDT and CDR2 is YNNKEL in the germline V gene (reference sequence). For the CDR3, the DNA is TGTGCCAGCAGCCCTCGACAGGCCTTGAACACCGGGGAGCTGTTTTTT. Translating it yields CASSPRQALNTGELFF.

The chain employs TRBV3-1 (or the pseudogene TRBV3-2) and TRBJ1-1; 7 positions agree with TRBD1. V lost 4 bases and J lost 8; bases outside the gene matches: 1. CDR1 and CDR2 (germline): LGHDT, YNNKEL (reference sequence). CDR3 length: 11 amino acids. This CDR3 is CASSRQGEAFF. DNA for the CDR3: TGTGCCAGCAGCCGACAGGGAGAAGCTTTCTTT.

V usage is TRBV14 and J usage is TRBJ2-3; 7 bases map to TRBD2. This CDR3 is 16 amino acids long. Per the germline V gene, CDR1 is SGHDN and CDR2 is FVKESK. V was clipped by 2 bases and J by 2 bases; unmatched bases: 7. CDR3 nucleotide sequence: TGTGCCAGCAGCCAAAGAAGCGGGACCTACACAGATACGCAGTATTTT. It is translated as CASSQRSGTYTDTQYF.

The chain uses TRBV7-8 and TRBJ1-2, with D perhaps TRBD1 (6 bases). CDR3 size: 15 residues. CDR1 SGHVS and CDR2 FQNEAQ come from the germline V gene. Deletions cut 5 bases from V and 0 bases from J, with 13 bases between. This CDR3 reads CASSLTDRSNYGYTF. CDR3 nucleotide sequence: TGTGCCAGCAGCCTAACGGACAGATCTAACTATGGCTACACCTTC.

V usage is TRBV28 and J usage is TRBJ1-1; no clear D gene. Per the germline V gene, CDR1 is MDHEN and CDR2 is SYDVKM. This CDR3 spans 11 amino acids. V dropped 4 bases and J dropped 6 bases, with 6 bases sitting between them. This CDR3 is CASSWASEAFF. CDR3 DNA sequence: TGTGCCAGCAGTTGGGCCTCTGAAGCTTTCTTT.

There are a few counts of this clone. The chain joins TRBV5-6 to TRBJ2-7; D is perhaps TRBD2 (6 bases). Trimming cost V 1 base and J 4 bases, with 15 bases left between them. CDR3 size: 15 residues. CDR1 SGHDT and CDR2 YYEEEE come from the germline V gene. CDR3 nucleotide sequence: TGTGCCAGCAGCTTGCGGGCGGGACTCACTTACGAGCAGTACTTC. It specifies CASSLRAGLTYEQYF.